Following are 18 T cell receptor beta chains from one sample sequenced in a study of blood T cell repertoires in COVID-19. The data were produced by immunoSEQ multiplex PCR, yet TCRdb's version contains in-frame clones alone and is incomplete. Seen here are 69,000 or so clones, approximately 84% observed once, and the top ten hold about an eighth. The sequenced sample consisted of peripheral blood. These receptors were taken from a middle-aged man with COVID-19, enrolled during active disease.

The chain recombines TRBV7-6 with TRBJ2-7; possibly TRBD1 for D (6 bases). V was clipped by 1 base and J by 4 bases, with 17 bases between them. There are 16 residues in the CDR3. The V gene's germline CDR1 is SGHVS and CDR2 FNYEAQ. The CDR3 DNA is TGTGCCAGCAGCTTAGGTCCATGGACAGAAACTTACGAGCAGTACTTC. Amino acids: CASSLGPWTETYEQYF.

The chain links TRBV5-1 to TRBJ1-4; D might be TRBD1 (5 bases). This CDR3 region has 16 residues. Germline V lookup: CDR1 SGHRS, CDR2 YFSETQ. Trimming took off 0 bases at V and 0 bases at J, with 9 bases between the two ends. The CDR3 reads CASSLGGGATNEKLFF. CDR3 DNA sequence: TGCGCCAGCAGCTTGGGGGGCGGAGCAACTAATGAAAAACTGTTTTTT.

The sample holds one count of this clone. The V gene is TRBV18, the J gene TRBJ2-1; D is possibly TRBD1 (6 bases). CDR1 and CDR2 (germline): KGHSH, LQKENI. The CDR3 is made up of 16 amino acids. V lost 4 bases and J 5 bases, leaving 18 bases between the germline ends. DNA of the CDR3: TGTGCCAGCTCACGTTTCGAACAGGGATTGGACAATGAGCAGTTCTTC. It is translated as CASSRFEQGLDNEQFF.

The CDR3 DNA reads TGCGCCAGCAGACTCTTGGACAACCAAGAGACCCAGTACTTC. Protein: CASRLLDNQETQYF. The chain recombines TRBV5-1 with TRBJ2-5; the D gene is possibly TRBD1 (5 bases). This CDR3 is built from 14 residues. Germline V lookup: CDR1 SGHRS, CDR2 YFSETQ. V was shortened by 5 bases and J by 0 bases, with 11 bases between the two germline ends.

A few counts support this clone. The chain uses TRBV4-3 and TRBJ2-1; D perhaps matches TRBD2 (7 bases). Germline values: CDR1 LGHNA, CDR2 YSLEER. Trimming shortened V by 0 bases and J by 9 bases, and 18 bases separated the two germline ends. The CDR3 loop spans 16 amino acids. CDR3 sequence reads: CASSQDWGGPLVEQFF. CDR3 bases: TGCGCCAGCAGCCAAGATTGGGGGGGGCCTCTAGTTGAGCAGTTCTTC.

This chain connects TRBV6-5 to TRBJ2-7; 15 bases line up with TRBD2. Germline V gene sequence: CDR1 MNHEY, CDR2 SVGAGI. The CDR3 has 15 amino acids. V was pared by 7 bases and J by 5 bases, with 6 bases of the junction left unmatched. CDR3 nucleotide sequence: TGTGCCAGCAACGGACTAGCGGGGGGGAAGGACGAGCAGTACTTC. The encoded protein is CASNGLAGGKDEQYF.

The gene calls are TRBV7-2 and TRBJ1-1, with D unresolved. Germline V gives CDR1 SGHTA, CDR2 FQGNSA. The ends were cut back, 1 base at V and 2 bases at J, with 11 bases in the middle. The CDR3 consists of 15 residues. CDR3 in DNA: TGTGCCAGCAGCTTAGGGGCAGGTCTTAACACTGAAGCTTTCTTT. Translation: CASSLGAGLNTEAFF.

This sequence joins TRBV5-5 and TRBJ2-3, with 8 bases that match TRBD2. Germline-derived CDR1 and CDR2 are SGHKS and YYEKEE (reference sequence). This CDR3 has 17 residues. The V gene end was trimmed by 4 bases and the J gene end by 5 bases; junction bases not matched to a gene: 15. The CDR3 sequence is CASSLLSGGRLGDTQYF. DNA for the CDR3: TGTGCCAGCAGCCTCCTAAGCGGGGGCCGCCTGGGAGATACGCAGTATTTT.

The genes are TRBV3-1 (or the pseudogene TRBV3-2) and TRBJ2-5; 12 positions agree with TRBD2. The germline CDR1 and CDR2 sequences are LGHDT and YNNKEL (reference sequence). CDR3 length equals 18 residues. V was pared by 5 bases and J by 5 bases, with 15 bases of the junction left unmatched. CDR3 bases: TGTGCCAGCAGCTTACCAAGGGGCACTAGCGGGGGGACGGAGACCCAGTACTTC. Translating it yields CASSLPRGTSGGTETQYF.

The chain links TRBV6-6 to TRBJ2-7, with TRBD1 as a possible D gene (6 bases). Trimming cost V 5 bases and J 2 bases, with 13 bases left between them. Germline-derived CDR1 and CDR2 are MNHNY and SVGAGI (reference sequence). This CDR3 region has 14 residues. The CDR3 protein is CASSPLAGAYEQYF. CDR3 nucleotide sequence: TGTGCCAGCAGTCCTTTGGCAGGGGCCTACGAGCAGTACTTC.

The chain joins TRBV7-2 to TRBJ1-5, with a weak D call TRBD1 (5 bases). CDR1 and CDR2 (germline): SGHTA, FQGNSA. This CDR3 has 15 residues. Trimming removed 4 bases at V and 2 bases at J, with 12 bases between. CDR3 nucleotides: TGTGCCAGCAGCTATCTGGGGGGAGGCAATCAGCCCCAGCATTTT. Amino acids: CASSYLGGGNQPQHF.

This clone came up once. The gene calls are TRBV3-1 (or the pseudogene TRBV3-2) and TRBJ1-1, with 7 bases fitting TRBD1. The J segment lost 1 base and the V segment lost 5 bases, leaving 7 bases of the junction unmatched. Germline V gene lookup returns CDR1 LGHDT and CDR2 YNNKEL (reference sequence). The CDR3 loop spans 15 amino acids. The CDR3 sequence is CASSSHRGGNTEAFF. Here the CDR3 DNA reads TGTGCCAGCAGCTCCCACAGGGGTGGGAACACTGAAGCTTTCTTT.

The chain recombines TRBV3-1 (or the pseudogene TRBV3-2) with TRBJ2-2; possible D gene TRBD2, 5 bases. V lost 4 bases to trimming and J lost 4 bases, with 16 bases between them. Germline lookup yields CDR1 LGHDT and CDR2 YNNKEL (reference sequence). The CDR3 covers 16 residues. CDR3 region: CASSLAQAVGTGELFF. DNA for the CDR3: TGTGCCAGCAGCCTCGCTCAAGCGGTGGGCACCGGGGAGCTGTTTTTT.

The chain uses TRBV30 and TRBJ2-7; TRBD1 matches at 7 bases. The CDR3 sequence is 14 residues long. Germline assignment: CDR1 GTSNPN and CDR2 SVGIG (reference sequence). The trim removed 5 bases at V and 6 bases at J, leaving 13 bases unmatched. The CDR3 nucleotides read TGTGCCTGGTTGAAACAGGGGTTGTATGGCGAGCAGTACTTC. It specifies CAWLKQGLYGEQYF.

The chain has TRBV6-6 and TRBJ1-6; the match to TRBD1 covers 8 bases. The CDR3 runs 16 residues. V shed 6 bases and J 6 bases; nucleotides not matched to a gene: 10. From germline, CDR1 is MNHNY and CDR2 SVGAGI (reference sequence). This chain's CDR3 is CASSLDRGRSNSPLHF. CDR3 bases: TGTGCCAGCAGCTTAGACAGGGGCAGAAGTAATTCACCCCTCCACTTT.

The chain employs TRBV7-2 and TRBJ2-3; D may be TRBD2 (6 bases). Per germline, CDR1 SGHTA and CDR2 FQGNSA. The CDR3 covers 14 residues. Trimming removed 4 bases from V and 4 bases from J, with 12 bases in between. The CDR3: CASSSAGLSDTQYF. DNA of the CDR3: TGTGCCAGCAGCTCCGCTGGACTATCAGATACGCAGTATTTT.

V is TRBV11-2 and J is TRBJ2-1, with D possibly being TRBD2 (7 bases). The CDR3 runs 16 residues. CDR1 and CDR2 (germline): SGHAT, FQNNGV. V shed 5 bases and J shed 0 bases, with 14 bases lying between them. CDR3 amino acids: CASSLVGGASYNEQFF. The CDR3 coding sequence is TGTGCCAGCAGCCTCGTAGGGGGGGCCTCCTACAATGAGCAGTTCTTC.

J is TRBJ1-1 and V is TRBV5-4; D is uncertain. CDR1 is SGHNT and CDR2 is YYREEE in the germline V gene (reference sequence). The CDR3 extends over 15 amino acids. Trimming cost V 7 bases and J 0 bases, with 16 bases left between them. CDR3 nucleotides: TGTGCCAGCTGCGACGGCGCGGTTTTGAACACTGAAGCTTTCTTT. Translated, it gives CASCDGAVLNTEAFF.